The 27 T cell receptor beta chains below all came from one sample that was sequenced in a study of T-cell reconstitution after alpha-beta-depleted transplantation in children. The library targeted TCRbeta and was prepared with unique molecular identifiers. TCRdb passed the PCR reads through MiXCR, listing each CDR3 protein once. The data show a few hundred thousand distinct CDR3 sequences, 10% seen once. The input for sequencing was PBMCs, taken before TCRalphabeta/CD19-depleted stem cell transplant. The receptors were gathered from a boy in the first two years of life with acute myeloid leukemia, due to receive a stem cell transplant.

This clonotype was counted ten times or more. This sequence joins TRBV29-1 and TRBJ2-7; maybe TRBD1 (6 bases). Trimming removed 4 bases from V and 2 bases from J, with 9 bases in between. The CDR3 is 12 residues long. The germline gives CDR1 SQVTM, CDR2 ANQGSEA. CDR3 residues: CSVVKGAYEQYF. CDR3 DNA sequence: TGCAGCGTTGTGAAGGGGGCCTACGAGCAGTACTTC.

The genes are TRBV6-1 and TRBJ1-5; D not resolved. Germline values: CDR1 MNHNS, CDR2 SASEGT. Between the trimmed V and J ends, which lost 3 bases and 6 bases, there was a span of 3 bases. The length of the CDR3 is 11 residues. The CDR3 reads CASSETQPQHF. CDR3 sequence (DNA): TGTGCCAGCAGTGAGACTCAGCCCCAGCATTTT.

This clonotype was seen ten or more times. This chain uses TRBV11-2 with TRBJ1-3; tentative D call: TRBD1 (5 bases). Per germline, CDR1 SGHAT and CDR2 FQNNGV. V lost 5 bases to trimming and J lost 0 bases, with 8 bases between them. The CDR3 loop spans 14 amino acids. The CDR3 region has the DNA TGTGCCAGCAGCGGCGACAGCTCTGGAAACACCATATATTTT. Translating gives CASSGDSSGNTIYF.

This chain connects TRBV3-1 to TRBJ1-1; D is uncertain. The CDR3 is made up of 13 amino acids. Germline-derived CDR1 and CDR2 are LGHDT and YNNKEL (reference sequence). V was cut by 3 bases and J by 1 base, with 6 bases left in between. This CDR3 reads CASSHGTNTEAFF. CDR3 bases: TGTGCCAGCAGCCACGGTACGAACACTGAAGCTTTCTTT.

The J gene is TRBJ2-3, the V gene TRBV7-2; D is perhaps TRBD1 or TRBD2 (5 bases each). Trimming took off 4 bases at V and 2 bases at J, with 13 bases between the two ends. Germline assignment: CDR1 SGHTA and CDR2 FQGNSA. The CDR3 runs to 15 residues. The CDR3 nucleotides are TGTGCCAGCAGCTCAACCCGGGACCTCACAGATACGCAGTATTTT. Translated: CASSSTRDLTDTQYF.

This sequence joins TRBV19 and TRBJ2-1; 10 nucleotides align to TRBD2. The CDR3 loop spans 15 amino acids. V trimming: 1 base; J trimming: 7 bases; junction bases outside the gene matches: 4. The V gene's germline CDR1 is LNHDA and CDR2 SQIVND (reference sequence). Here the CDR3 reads CASSIVSGRGNEQFF. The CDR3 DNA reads TGTGCCAGTAGTATAGTGAGCGGGAGGGGGAATGAGCAGTTCTTC.

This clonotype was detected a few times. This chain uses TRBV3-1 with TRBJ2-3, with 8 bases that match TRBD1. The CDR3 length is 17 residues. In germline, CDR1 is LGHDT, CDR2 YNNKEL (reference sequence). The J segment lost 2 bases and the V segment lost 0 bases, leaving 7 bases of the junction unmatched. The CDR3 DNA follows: TGTGCCAGCAGCCAAGATGACGGACAGGGCGCCACAGATACGCAGTATTTT. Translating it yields CASSQDDGQGATDTQYF.

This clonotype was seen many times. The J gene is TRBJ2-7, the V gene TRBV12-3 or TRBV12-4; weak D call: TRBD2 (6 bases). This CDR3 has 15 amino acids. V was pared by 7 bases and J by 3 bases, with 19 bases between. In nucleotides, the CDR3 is TGTGCCAGCAAGCTGGGGCGGGGCCCTTTCTACGAGCAGTACTTC. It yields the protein CASKLGRGPFYEQYF.

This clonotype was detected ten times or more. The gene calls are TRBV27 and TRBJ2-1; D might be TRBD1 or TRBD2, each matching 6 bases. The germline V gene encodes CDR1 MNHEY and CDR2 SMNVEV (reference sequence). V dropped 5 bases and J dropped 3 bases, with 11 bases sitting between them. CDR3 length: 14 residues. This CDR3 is CASSIGGSYNEQFF. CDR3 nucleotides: TGTGCCAGCAGTATAGGGGGGAGCTACAATGAGCAGTTCTTC.

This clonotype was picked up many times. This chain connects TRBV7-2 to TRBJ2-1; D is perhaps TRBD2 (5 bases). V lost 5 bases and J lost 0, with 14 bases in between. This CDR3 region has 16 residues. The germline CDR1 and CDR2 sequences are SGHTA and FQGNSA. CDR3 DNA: TGTGCCAGCAGCCTCAAGCGGTCTTTCTCCTACAATGAGCAGTTCTTC. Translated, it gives CASSLKRSFSYNEQFF.

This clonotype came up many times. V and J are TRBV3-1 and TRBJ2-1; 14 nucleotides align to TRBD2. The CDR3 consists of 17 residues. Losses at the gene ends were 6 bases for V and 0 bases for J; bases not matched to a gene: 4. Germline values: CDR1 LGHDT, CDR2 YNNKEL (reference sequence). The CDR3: CASRPGTSGSSYNEQFF. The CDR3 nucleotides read TGTGCCAGCAGGCCCGGGACTAGCGGGAGCTCCTACAATGAGCAGTTCTTC.

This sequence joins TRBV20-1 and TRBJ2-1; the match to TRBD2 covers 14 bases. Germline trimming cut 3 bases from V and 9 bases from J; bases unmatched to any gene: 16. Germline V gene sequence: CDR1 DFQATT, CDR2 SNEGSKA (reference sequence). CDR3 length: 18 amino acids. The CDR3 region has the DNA TGCAGTGCTAGCACCTACCTAAAGGGACTAGCGGGAGTTATTGAGCAGTTCTTC. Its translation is CSASTYLKGLAGVIEQFF.

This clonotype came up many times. The CDR3 reads CASTLGRGGDEQYF. Written as DNA, the CDR3 is TGTGCCAGCACCCTGGGTAGGGGCGGAGACGAGCAGTACTTC. The J gene is TRBJ2-7, the V gene TRBV6-1, with a possible D match to TRBD1 (5 bases). This CDR3 region has 14 residues. V was trimmed by 7 bases and J by 5 bases, leaving 18 bases between them. Germline V gene lookup returns CDR1 MNHNS and CDR2 SASEGT.

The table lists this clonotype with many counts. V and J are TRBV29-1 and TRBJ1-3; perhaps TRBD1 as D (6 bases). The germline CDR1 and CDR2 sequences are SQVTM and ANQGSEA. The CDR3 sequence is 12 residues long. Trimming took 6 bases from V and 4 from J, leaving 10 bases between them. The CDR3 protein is CSVQGTGNTIYF. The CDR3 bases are TGCAGCGTACAGGGAACAGGAAACACCATATATTTT.

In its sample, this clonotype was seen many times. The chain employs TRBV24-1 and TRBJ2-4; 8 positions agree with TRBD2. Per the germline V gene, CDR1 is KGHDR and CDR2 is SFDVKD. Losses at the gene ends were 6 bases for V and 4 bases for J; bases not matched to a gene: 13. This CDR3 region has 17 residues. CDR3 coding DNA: TGTGCCACCAGTACGGGAGGGCCGGGTATGGCGAAAAACATTCAGTACTTC. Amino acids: CATSTGGPGMAKNIQYF.

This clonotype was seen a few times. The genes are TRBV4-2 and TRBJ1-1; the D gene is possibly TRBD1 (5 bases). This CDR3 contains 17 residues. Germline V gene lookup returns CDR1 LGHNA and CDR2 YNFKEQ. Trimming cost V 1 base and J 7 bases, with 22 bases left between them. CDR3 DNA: TGTGCCAGCAGCCAAGTCACTACCTACGAGACAGCCAGTGAAGCTTTCTTT. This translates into CASSQVTTYETASEAFF.

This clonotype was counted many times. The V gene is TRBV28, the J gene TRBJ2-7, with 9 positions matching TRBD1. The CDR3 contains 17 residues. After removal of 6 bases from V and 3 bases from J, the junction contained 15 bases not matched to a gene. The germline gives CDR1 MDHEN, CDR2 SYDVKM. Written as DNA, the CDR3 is TGTGCCAGCAGCCCCTGGACAGGGGCCGTTATCGGCTACGAGCAGTACTTC. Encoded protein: CASSPWTGAVIGYEQYF.

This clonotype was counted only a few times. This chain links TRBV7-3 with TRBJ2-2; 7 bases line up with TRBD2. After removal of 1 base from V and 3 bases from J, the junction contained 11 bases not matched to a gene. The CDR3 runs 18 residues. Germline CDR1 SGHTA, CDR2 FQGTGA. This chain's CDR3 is CASSLNVRGLTDTGELFF. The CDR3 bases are TGTGCCAGCAGCTTAAATGTGAGGGGACTAACCGACACCGGGGAGCTGTTTTTT.

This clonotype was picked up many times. The CDR3 loop reads CSASGSGTVTYEQYF. The CDR3 DNA reads as TGCAGTGCTAGTGGGTCCGGGACCGTCACCTACGAGCAGTACTTC. This sequence joins TRBV20-1 and TRBJ2-7; D tentatively fits TRBD1 or TRBD2 (5 bases each). The CDR3 spans 15 residues. V was pared by 3 bases and J by 2 bases, with 17 bases between. CDR1 and CDR2 (germline): DFQATT, SNEGSKA (reference sequence).

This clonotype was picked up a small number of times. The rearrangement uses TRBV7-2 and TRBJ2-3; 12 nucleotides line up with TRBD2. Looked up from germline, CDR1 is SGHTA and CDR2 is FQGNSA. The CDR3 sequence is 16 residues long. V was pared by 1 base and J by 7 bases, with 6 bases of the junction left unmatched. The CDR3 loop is CASSLGASGGGNTQYF. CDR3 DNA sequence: TGTGCCAGCAGCTTAGGGGCTAGCGGGGGGGGGAATACGCAGTATTTT.

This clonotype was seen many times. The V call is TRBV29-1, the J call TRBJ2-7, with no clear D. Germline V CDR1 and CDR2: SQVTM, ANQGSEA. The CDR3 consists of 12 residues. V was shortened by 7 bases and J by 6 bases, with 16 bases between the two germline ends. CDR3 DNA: TGCAGCGCTTGGGCATCACCGGGCGAGCAGTACTTC. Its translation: CSAWASPGEQYF.

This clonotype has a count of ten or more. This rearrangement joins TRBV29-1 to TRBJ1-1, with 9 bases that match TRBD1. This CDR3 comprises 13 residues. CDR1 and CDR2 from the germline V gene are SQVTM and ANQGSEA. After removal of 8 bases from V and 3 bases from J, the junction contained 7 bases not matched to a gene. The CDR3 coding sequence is TGCAGCAGTAGACAGGGGGGACACACTGAAGCTTTCTTT. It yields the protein CSSRQGGHTEAFF.

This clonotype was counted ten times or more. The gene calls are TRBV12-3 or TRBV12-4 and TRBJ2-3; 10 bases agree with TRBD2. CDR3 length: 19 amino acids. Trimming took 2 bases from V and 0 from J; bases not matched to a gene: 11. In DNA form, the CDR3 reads TGTGCCAGCAGTTTACCCCCGGGACTAGCGAAGGCTAGCACAGATACGCAGTATTTT. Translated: CASSLPPGLAKASTDTQYF.

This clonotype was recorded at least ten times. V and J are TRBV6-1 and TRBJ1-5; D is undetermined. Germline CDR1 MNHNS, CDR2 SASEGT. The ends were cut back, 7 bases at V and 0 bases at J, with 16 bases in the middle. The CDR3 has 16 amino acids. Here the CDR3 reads CASTLDRGYSNQPQHF. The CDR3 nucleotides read TGTGCCAGCACCCTAGACCGGGGTTATAGCAATCAGCCCCAGCATTTT.

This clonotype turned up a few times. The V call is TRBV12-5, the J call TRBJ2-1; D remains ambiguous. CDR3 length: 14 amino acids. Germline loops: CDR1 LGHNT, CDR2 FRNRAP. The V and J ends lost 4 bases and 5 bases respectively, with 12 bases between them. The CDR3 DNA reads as TGTGCTAGTGGTTGGGTTCGACGGGACAATGAGCAGTTCTTC. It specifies CASGWVRRDNEQFF.

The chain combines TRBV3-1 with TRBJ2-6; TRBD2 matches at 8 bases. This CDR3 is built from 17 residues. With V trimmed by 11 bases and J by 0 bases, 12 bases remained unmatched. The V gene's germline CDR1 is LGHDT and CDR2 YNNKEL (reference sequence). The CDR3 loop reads CAFCPSGRGSGANVLTF. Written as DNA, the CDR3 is TGTGCCTTCTGCCCCAGCGGGAGAGGCTCTGGGGCCAACGTCCTGACTTTC.

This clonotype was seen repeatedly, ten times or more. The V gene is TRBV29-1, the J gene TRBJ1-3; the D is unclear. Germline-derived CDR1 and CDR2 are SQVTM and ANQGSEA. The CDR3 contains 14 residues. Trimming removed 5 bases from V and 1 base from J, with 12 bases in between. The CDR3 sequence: CSVRGLLSGNTIYF. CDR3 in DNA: TGCAGCGTTCGAGGACTCTTATCTGGAAACACCATATATTTT.